The 13 T cell receptor beta chains below were found in one sample sequenced in a study of cytomegalovirus exposure and HLA in healthy donors. Both 60 Vbeta primers and 13 Jbeta primers went into the PCR. Sequenced by immunoSEQ multiplex PCR; TCRdb stores in-frame clones only, minus some. The sample records fewer than 140,000 clones, 75% being singletons. Sequenced input: PBMCs. The receptors derive from a male donor in good health and CMV-seropositive.

The rearrangement joins TRBV30 to TRBJ2-5; 12 nucleotides line up with TRBD2. This CDR3 has 15 amino acids. The germline gives CDR1 GTSNPN, CDR2 SVGIG (reference sequence). The V and J ends lost 3 bases and 4 bases, in that order; junction bases with no gene match: 6. CDR3 in DNA: TGTGCCTGGAGCAGTCCGGGACTAGCGGGAGAGACCCAGTACTTC. It is translated as CAWSSPGLAGETQYF. Supplemented by reference TRBV30 and TRBJ2-5, the full variable domain reads SQTIHQWPATLVQPVGSPLSLECTVEGTSNPNLYWYRQAAGRGLQLLFYSVGIGQISSEVPQNLSASRPQDRQFILSSKKLLLSDSGFYLCAWSSPGLAGETQYFGPGTRLLVL.

For the CDR3, the DNA is TGCGCCAGCAGCTTGGTTGGGGGGGGCCCCCGGAACAATGAGCAGTTCTTC. Its protein product is CASSLVGGGPRNNEQFF. V and J are TRBV5-1 and TRBJ2-1, with D possibly being TRBD2 (7 bases). This CDR3 has 17 residues. Looked up from germline, CDR1 is SGHRS and CDR2 is YFSETQ. Trimming took 0 bases from V and 5 from J, leaving 18 bases between them.

This clone has just a few counts. The chain combines TRBV18 with TRBJ1-1, with 8 bases identical to TRBD1. V was clipped by 6 bases and J by 5 bases; unmatched bases: 8. CDR1 and CDR2 (germline): KGHSH, LQKENI. The CDR3 contains 14 residues. CDR3 coding DNA: TGTGCCAGCTCTCAACAGGGGGTAGAAACTGAAGCTTTCTTT. It translates to CASSQQGVETEAFF.

The chain couples TRBV4-3 to TRBJ2-3, with 7 bases lining up with TRBD2. Germline-derived CDR1 and CDR2 are LGHNA and YSLEER. The CDR3 is 16 residues long. The ends lost 1 base at V and 1 base at J; junction bases unmatched: 5. The CDR3 DNA sequence: TGCGCCAGCAGCCAAGGGGGGGGATTTGGCACAGATACGCAGTATTTT. This encodes CASSQGGGFGTDTQYF.

The CDR3 here is CASSPYGQGSNGYTF. Written as DNA, the CDR3 is TGTGCCAGCAGCCCTTACGGACAGGGGTCAAATGGCTACACCTTC. The V gene is TRBV5-6, the J gene TRBJ1-2; 9 bases fit TRBD1. Per germline, CDR1 SGHDT and CDR2 YYEEEE. This CDR3 spans 15 amino acids. The trim removed 4 bases at V and 6 bases at J, leaving 10 bases unmatched.

This clone has only one observation. The chain recombines TRBV19 with TRBJ2-7; D gene ambiguous. Trimming removed 2 bases at V and 3 bases at J, with 8 bases between. The CDR3 has 13 amino acids. CDR1 is LNHDA and CDR2 is SQIVND in the germline V gene (reference sequence). The CDR3 loop reads CASSISTGYEQYF. In DNA, the CDR3 is TGTGCCAGTAGTATATCGACGGGCTACGAGCAGTACTTC.

The rearrangement uses TRBV7-9 and TRBJ2-7; D is undetermined. Trimming removed 5 bases from V and 3 bases from J, with 5 bases in between. This CDR3 comprises 11 residues. Per the germline V gene, CDR1 is SEHNR and CDR2 is FQNEAQ (reference sequence). In nucleotides, the CDR3 is TGTGCCAGCAGCCCCCACTACGAGCAGTACTTC. This sequence encodes CASSPHYEQYF.

The chain links TRBV4-2 to TRBJ2-5; D is unresolved. The CDR3 length is 12 residues. CDR1 and CDR2 (germline): LGHNA, YNFKEQ. Trimming left V 6 bases short and J 4 bases short, with 9 bases between. CDR3 bases: TGTGCCAGCAGTCCCGCCGGAGAGACCCAGTACTTC. Its protein product is CASSPAGETQYF.

The chain uses TRBV2 and TRBJ2-7; 8 bases match TRBD2. The V segment lost 4 bases and the J segment 2 bases; nucleotides outside the gene matches: 7. The CDR3 runs 15 residues. Germline loops: CDR1 SNHLY, CDR2 FYNNEI. The chain's CDR3 is CASSVSAGVTYEQYF. CDR3 nucleotide sequence: TGTGCCAGCAGTGTTTCAGCGGGAGTCACCTACGAGCAGTACTTC.

This clone was observed a few times. The chain has TRBV5-6 and TRBJ2-1; possible D gene TRBD2, 5 bases. CDR3 length: 15 amino acids. The V end lost 2 bases, the J end lost 4 bases, and 13 bases lay between the germline ends. Germline CDR1 reads SGHDT; CDR2 reads YYEEEE. The CDR3 nucleotides are TGTGCCAGCAGCTTTGAACTAGTGACGTACAATGAGCAGTTCTTC. Translating it yields CASSFELVTYNEQFF. Using reference TRBV5-6 and TRBJ2-1 for the parts outside the CDR3, the full variable domain is DAGVTQSPTHLIKTRGQQVTLRCSPKSGHDTVSWYQQALGQGPQFIFQYYEEEERQRGNFPDRFSGHQFPNYSSELNVNALLLGDSALYLCASSFELVTYNEQFFGPGTRLTVL.

The genes are TRBV2 and TRBJ1-2; TRBD1 agrees at 8 bases. The CDR3 is made up of 14 amino acids. The germline gives CDR1 SNHLY, CDR2 FYNNEI. Trimming removed 7 bases from V and 8 bases from J; junction bases left unmatched: 12. The CDR3 loop reads CASNLDRGSGGYTF. The CDR3 DNA reads TGTGCCAGCAACCTCGACAGGGGCTCTGGGGGCTACACCTTC.

V is TRBV6-4 and J is TRBJ2-3, with 7 bases matching TRBD2. This CDR3 contains 16 residues. Trimming removed 0 bases from V and 1 base from J; junction bases left unmatched: 4. The germline V gene has CDR1 MRHNA and CDR2 SNTAGT. The CDR3 DNA follows: TGTGCCAGCAGTGACTCGAGGCTAGCGGGCACAGATACGCAGTATTTT. This encodes CASSDSRLAGTDTQYF.

The rearrangement links TRBV4-3 to TRBJ2-7; perhaps TRBD1 as D (6 bases). Trimming shortened V by 0 bases and J by 0 bases, and 12 bases separated the two germline ends. Germline V gene data show CDR1 as LGHNA and CDR2 as YSLEER. The CDR3 covers 16 residues. CDR3 amino acids: CASSQDPGHLSYEQYF. In DNA, the CDR3 is TGCGCCAGCAGCCAAGACCCGGGACACCTCTCCTACGAGCAGTACTTC.